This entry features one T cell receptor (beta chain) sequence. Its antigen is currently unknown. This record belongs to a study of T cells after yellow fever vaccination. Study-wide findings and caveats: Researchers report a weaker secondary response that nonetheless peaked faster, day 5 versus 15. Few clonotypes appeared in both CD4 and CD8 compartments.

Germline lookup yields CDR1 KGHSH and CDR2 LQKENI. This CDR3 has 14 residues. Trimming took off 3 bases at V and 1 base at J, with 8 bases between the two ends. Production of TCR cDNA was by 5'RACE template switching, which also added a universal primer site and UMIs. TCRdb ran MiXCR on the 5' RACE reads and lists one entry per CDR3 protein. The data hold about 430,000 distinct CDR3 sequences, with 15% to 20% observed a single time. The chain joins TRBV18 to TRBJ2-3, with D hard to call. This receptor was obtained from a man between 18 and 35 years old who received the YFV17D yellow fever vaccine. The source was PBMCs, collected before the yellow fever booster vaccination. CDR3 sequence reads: CASSPSRGTDTQYF. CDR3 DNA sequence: TGTGCCAGCTCACCGAGTAGGGGCACAGATACGCAGTATTTT.